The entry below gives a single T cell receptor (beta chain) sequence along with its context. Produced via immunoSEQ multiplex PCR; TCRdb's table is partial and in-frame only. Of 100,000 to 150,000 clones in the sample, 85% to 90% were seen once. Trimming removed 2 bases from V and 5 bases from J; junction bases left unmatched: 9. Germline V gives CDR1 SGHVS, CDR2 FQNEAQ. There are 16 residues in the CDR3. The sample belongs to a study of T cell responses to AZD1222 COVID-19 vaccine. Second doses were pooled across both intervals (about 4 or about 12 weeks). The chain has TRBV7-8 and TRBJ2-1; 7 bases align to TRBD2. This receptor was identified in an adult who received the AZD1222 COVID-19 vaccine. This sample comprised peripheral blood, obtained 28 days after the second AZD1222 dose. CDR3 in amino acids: CASSLLLATGDNEQFF. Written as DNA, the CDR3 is TGTGCCAGCAGCTTACTACTAGCGACGGGGGACAATGAGCAGTTCTTC.